This TCR beta chain was observed in a study of blood T cell repertoires in COVID-19. The wider study: The United States, Italy and Spain provided the acute and convalescent COVID-19 samples. T cells, B-cell-depleted T cells, or PBMCs provided the cDNA or gDNA that served as material.

In the original workflow: Amplified reference gene primers provided the basis for estimating nucleated cell counts. Repertoires were generated with immunoSEQ multiplex PCR, while TCRdb's copy carries only in-frame clones and drops some. V and J calls and clone size are copied from that table; D and trimming were computed from the DNA. The top ten clones hold roughly 9.8% of a sample with under 200,000 clones, approximately 85% of them seen once. Germline V gene data show CDR1 as ENHRY and CDR2 as SYGVKD. The V and J ends lost 2 bases and 3 bases respectively, with 10 bases between them. CDR3 size: 14 residues.

Sequenced sample: peripheral blood. The chain employs TRBV10-3 and TRBJ1-1; possible D gene TRBD1, 6 bases. The clonotype originates from a woman aged 80 or older with acute or convalescent COVID-19. The CDR3: CAISETGRDTEAFF. The CDR3 DNA follows: TGTGCCATCAGTGAGACAGGGAGGGACACTGAAGCTTTCTTT.